This paragraph covers one TCR delta chain sequence. What it recognizes is unknown. TCRdb shows a much larger clone's protein in place of this DNA's translation, and the two differ at residue 11, likely through a read error; the protein shown is translated from the DNA. Vgamma9/Vdelta2+ and Vdelta2-negative gammadelta T cells were flow-sorted from PBMC for bulk sequencing. TCRdb re-analyzed the multiplex PCR reads via CATT. The table includes 50,000 or so delta-chain clones, 1.6% detected once. This entry belongs to a study of γδ T cells in repeated Plasmodium falciparum infection. Across the whole study: The natural-infection arm compared Malian children under seasonal malaria with matched Australian children. Samples were taken at baseline, before some infections, and 21 days after each. Regarding the study as a whole: One small rural Malian village, predominantly a single ethnic group, supplied the cohort.

The CDR3 is 17 residues long. Germline assignment: CDR1 TSWWSYY and CDR2 QGS. V was trimmed by 9 bases and J by 1 base, leaving 24 bases between them. The clonotype comes from a pool of human donors (malaria-infected and uninfected, not separated). This chain uses TRDV1 with TRDJ1; no clear D gene. No J segment appears in TCRdb, so it was assigned here by matching the sequence to germline. What was sequenced was gamma-delta T cells from blood. The CDR3: CALRWVSTKKCTDKLIF. The CDR3 nucleotides are TGTGCTCTCCGGTGGGTGTCCACGAAAAAGTGCACCGATAAACTCATCTTT.